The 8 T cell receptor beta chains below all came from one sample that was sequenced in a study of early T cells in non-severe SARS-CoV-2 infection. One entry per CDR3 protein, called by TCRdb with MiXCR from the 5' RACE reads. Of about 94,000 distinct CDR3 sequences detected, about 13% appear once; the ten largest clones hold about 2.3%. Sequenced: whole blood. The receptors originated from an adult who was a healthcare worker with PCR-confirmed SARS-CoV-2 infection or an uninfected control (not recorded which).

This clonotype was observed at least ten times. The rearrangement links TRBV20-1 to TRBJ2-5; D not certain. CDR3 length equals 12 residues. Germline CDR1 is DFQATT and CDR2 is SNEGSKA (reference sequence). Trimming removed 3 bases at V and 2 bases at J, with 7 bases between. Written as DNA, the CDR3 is TGCAGTGCTAGCGACCGACAAGAGACCCAGTACTTC. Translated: CSASDRQETQYF.

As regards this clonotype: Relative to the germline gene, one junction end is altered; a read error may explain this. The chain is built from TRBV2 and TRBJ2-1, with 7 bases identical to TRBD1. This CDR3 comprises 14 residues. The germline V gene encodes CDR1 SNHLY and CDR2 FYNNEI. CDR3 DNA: TGTGTCAGCATGAGGGACAGCTCCTACAATGAGCAGTTCTTC. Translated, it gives CVSMRDSSYNEQFF.

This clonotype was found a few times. CDR3 nucleotides: TGCGCCAGCAGCTACACGAGGCGAAACACTGAAGCTTTCTTT. Protein sequence: CASSYTRRNTEAFF. V is TRBV5-1 and J is TRBJ1-1, with D unresolved. Germline loops: CDR1 SGHRS, CDR2 YFSETQ. This CDR3 spans 14 amino acids. V was pared by 3 bases and J by 2 bases, with 11 bases between.

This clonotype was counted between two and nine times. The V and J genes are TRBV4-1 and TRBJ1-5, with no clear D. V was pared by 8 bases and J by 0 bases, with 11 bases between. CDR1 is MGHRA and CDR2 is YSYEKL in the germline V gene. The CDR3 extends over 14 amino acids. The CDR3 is CASSAVYSNQPQHF. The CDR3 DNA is TGCGCCAGCTCGGCAGTTTATAGCAATCAGCCCCAGCATTTT.

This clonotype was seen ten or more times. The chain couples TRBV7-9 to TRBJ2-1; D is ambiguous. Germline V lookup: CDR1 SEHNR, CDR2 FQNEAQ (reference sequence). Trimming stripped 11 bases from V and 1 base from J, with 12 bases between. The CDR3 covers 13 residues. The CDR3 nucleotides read TGTGCCCTACGGTGGGGATCCTACAATGAGCAGTTCTTC. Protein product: CALRWGSYNEQFF.

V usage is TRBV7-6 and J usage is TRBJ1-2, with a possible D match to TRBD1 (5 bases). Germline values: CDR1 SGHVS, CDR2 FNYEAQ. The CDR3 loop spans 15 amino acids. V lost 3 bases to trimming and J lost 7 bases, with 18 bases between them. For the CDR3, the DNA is TGTGCCAGCAGCTTTCAGAGGGGCGCTGGGGCTGGCTACACCTTC. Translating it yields CASSFQRGAGAGYTF. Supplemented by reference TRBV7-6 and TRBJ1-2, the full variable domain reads GAGVSQSPRYKVTKRGQDVALRCDPISGHVSLYWYRQALGQGPEFLTYFNYEAQQDKSGLPNDRFSAERPEGSISTLTIQRTEQRDSAMYRCASSFQRGAGAGYTFGSGTRLTVV.

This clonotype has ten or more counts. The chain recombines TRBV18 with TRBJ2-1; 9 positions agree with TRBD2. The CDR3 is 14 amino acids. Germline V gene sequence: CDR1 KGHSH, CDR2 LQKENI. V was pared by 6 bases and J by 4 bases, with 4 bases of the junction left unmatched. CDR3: CASSASGGYNEQFF. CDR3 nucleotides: TGTGCCAGCTCTGCCAGCGGGGGGTACAATGAGCAGTTCTTC.

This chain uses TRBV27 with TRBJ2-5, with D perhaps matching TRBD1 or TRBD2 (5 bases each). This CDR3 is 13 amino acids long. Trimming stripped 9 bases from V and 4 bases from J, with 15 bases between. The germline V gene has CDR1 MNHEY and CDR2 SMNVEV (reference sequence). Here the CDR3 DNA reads TGTGCCAGAACCCGCCGGGACCGAGAGACCCAGTACTTC. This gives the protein CARTRRDRETQYF.